This TCR beta chain was found in a study of T cell responses to AZD1222 COVID-19 vaccine. On this clone: Its antigen is still unknown. At the DNA level, this CDR3 is encoded by other sequences in the same sample as well.

There are 14 residues in the CDR3. Germline lookup yields CDR1 SGHKS and CDR2 YYEKEE (reference sequence). The V segment lost 1 base and the J segment 4 bases; nucleotides outside the gene matches: 2. Study observations and caveats: Just 5 to 7 AZD1222 recipients were seropositive at baseline. Reports indicate that nearly half of spike-specific TCRs are directed at unmutated variant regions.

The data were produced by immunoSEQ multiplex PCR, yet TCRdb's version contains in-frame clones alone and is incomplete. Altogether around 160,000 clones are present, 80% to 90% being singletons, with the ten largest covering 4.5% to 6%. Sequenced material: peripheral blood, taken on day 0 of AZD1222 vaccination. The V call is TRBV5-5, the J call TRBJ1-1; 9 bases agree with TRBD1. This clonotype was obtained from an adult in good health. CDR3 sequence (DNA): TGTGCCAGCAGCTTGAGACAGGGGGGCACTGAAGCTTTCTTT. Encoded protein: CASSLRQGGTEAFF.